This T cell receptor beta chain was observed in a study of regulatory T cells in long-lasting Graves disease. Study-level information: Graves' patients who were just diagnosed had used antithyroid drugs for under 3 months.

This clonotype has ten or more counts. The time point: newly diagnosed GD, antithyroid drugs for less than 3 months. Extracted PBMC RNA gave rise to the TCR library. Investigators prepared the TCR beta libraries by applying iRepertoire HTBI primers and Arm-PCR of CDR3 regions. MiXCR was run by TCRdb on the multiplex PCR reads, yielding one entry per CDR3 protein. The sample yields approximately 480,000 distinct CDR3 sequences, 15% to 20% seen once. A further study also used this sample, focusing on T cells in Graves' hyperthyroidism and ophthalmopathy. This second study notes: For the diagnoses, clinical symptoms, serum thyroxine and TRAb, thyroid ultrasound and orbital computed tomography were used. Carried out on the TCR CDR3, a first-round RT-PCR used the HTBI primer set.

The input for sequencing was peripheral blood mononuclear cells (PBMCs), taken at new diagnosis, from a patient treated with antithyroid drugs. The source of this sequence is a man between 35 and 55 years old with Graves disease.

The CDR3 sequence is CAWSYGFHQPQHF. CDR3 nucleotide sequence: TGTGCCTGGAGTTATGGGTTTCATCAGCCCCAGCATTTT. V usage is TRBV30 and J usage is TRBJ1-5, with D unresolved. V lost 2 bases and J lost 5, with 10 bases in between. Germline CDR1 is GTSNPN and CDR2 is SVGIG (reference sequence). CDR3 length: 13 amino acids.